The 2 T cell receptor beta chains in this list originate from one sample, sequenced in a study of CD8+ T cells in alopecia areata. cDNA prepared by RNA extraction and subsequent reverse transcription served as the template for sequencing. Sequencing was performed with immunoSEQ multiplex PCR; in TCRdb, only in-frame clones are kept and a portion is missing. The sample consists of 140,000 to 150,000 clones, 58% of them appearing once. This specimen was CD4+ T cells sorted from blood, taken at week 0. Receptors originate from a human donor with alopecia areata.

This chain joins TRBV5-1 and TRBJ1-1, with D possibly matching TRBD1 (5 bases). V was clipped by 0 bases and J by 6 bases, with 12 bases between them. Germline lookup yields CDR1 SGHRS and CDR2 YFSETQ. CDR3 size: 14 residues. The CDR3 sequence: CASSLVGGSAEAFF. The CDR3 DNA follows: TGCGCCAGCAGCTTGGTCGGGGGATCCGCTGAAGCTTTCTTT.

CDR3 nucleotide sequence: TGCAGCGCTCGGAGGCAGGGAAACACTGAAGCTTTCTTT. This sequence encodes CSARRQGNTEAFF. The rearrangement links TRBV29-1 to TRBJ1-1, with a weak D call TRBD1 (5 bases). Trimming pared 7 bases from V and 2 bases from J, leaving 14 bases between. The CDR3 has 13 residues. Germline assignment: CDR1 SQVTM and CDR2 ANQGSEA.